Listed here is a single T cell receptor (beta chain). What it binds is not known. CDR3 size: 15 residues. Germline V lookup: CDR1 SGDLS, CDR2 YYNGEE. With 4 bases clipped from V and 8 bases from J, the junction kept 7 bases outside the gene matches. The data are from a study of memory CD4+ T cells and cytomegalovirus serostatus. The overall study: Donors were healthy Belgian adults, under 10 CMV seropositive and about two dozen seronegative.

The sort gate was single viable CD3+CD4+CD8-CD45RO+ cells for memory CD4+ T cells. Whole-study results and caveats: Median bootstrapped AUC for CMV status was about 0.95 originally, around 0.91 US-trained. Suggested: most of the CMV-linked TCR signature lies in CD4+ memory cells.

Authors' data handling: Out-of-frame sequences were removed, leaving a few million distinct TCRbeta sequences. Libraries were prepared by immunoSEQ multiplex PCR; TCRdb keeps only in-frame clonotypes and omits some of them. That table is the source of V, J and clone size, and D and trimming were worked out from the DNA. This sample carries about 50,000 clones, over 75% of them seen once, and the ten largest clones take around 0.61%. The origin of this receptor is an adult in good health and CMV-seronegative. The chain employs TRBV9 and TRBJ1-4, with 11 bases matching TRBD1. The specimen was memory CD4+ T cells from blood. The CDR3 reads CASSTGQGAGEKLFF. The CDR3 DNA sequence: TGTGCCAGCAGCACTGGACAGGGGGCAGGCGAAAAACTGTTTTTT.